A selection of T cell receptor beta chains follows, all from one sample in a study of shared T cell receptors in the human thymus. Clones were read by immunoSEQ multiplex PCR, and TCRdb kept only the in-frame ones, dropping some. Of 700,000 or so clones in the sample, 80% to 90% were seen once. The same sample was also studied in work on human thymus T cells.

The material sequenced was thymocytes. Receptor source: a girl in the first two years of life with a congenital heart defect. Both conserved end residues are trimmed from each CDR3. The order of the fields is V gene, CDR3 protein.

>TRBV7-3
ASTLRTGDTEAF
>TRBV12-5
ASGQGNEQF
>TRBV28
ASSLSLNTEAF
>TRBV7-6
ASSLGGLGSTEAF
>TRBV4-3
ASSQELSYSTDTQY
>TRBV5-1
ASSLGEETQY
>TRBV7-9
ASSLASSGPYEQY
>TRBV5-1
ASGAGAAGNEQF
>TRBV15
ATSRVGLAGGRGGF
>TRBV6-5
ASSTTGDSNQPQH
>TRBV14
ASSQAGTGSTDTQY
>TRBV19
ASSVTGPYEQY
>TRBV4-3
ASSPRTENEKLF
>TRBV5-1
ASSSRGPDTEAF
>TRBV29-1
SASGTRRYEQY
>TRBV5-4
ASSPEDREGMNTEAF
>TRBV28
ASSLYRRQSGNTIY
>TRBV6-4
ASGQEYHYGYT
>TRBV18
ASSPKGQGMRERGANVLT
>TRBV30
AWSIGTGGADTQY
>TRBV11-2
ASSSEGDSF
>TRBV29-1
SARGQPNTEAF
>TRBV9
ASSGLAGAYNEQF
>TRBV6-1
ASSEGGGAGPYDGNTIY
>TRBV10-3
AISDRQGIHYGYT
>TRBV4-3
ASSKDGGHSNQPQH
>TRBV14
ASSRVEAF
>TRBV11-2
ASSLDPGQGANTEAF
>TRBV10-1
ASSPNGQGAAYEQY
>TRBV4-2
ASSPQLGGFCYT
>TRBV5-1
ASSLATRGRFTDTQY
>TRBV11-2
ASSPMEQGTYNEQF
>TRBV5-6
ASSPAGTPPYEQY
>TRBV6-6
ASSSLAGGPDNEQF
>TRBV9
ASSASSYNSPLH
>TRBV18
ASSSGGGSGGYT
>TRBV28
ATTNGLAGEQY
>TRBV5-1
ASSLMVVSTGYRYPEAF
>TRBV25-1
ASSEWPERGGYT
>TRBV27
ASKQTPTNYGYT
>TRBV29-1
SVWTGKSNYGYT
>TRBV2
ASRPAGGWNTGELF
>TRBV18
ASSPEPGLWETQY
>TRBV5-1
ASSLLRLGTDQETQY
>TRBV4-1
ASSWRTGSSEQF
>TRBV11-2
ASSPIVLGGFNTEAF
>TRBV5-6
ASSLGLHRTDTQY
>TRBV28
ASSLSGQGPLAKNIQY
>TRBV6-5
ASSPRGAEAF
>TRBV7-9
ASSPTTPPYEQY
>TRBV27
ASSLTRRAARSSYNSPLH
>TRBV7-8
ASSPRGQSMGAF
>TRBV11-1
ASSPGQGYTLGYT
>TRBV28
ASSLPSRVTDTQY
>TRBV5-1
ASSLGHYTDTQY